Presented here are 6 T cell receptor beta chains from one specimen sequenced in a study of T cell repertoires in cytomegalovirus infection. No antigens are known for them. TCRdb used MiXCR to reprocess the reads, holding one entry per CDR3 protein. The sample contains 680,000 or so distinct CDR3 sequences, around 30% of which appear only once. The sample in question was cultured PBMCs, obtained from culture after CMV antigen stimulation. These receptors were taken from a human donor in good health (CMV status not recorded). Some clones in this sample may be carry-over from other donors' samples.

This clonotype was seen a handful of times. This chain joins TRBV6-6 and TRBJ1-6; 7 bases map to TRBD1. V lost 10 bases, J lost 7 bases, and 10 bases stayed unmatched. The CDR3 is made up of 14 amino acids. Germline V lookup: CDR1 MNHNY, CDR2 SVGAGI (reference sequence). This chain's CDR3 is CATSRQGENSPLHF. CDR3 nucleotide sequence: TGTGCCACCAGCCGACAGGGTGAGAATTCACCCCTCCACTTT.

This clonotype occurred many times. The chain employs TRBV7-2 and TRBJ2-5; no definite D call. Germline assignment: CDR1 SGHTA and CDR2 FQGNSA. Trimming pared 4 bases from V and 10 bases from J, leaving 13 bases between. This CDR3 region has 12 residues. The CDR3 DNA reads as TGTGCCAGCAGCTCCGTTACGTGGGGCCAGTACTTC. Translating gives CASSSVTWGQYF.

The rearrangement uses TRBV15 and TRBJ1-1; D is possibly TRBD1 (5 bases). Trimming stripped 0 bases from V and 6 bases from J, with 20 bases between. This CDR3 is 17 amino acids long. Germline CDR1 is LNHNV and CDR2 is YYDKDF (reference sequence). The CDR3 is CATSRDPGREILPEAFF. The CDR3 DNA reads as TGTGCCACCAGCAGAGATCCGGGCAGGGAGATCCTACCTGAAGCTTTCTTT. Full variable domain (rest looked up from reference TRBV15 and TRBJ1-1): DAMVIQNPRYQVTQFGKPVTLSCSQTLNHNVMYWYQQKSSQAPKLLFHYYDKDFNNEADTPDNFQSRRPNTSFCFLDIRSPGLGDTAMYLCATSRDPGREILPEAFFGQGTRLTVV.

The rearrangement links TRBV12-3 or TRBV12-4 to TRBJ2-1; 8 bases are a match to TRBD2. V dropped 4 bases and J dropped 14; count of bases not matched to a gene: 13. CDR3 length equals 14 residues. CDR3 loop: CASSSDVKREMEFF. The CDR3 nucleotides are TGTGCCAGCAGTTCTGATGTGAAGCGGGAGATGGAGTTCTTC.

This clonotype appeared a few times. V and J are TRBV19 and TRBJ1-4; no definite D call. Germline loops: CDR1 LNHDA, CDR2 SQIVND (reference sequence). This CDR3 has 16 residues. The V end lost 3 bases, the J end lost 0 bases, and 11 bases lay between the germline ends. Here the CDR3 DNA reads TGTGCCAGTAGTATTGTGACACAATCAACTAATGAAAAACTGTTTTTT. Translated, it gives CASSIVTQSTNEKLFF.

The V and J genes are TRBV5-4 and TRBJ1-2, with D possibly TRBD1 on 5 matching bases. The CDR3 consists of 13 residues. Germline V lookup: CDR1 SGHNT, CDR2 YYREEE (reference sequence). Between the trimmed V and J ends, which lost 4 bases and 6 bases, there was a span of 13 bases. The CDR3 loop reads CASSRVGTHGYTF. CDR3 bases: TGTGCCAGCAGCCGGGTCGGGACCCATGGCTACACCTTC.